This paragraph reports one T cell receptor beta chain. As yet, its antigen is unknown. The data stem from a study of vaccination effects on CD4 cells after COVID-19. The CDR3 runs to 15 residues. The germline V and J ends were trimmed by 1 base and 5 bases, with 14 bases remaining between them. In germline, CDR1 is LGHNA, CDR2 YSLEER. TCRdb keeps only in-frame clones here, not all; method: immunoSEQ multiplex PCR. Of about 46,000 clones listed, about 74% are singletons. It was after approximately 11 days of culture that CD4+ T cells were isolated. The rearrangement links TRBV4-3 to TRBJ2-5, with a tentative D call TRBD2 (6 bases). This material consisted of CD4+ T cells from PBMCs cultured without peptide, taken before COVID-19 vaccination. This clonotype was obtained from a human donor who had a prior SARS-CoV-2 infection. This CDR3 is CASSQGRDYLETQYF. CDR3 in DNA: TGCGCCAGCAGCCAAGGGCGGGATTACTTGGAGACCCAGTACTTC.